Following are 8 T cell receptor beta chains from one sample sequenced in a study of cytomegalovirus exposure and HLA in healthy donors. Primers for the PCR totalled 60 Vbeta and 13 Jbeta. Clones were read by immunoSEQ multiplex PCR, and TCRdb kept only the in-frame ones, dropping some. The data show 150,000 to 200,000 clones, 85% to 90% seen once. What was sequenced was PBMCs. Every receptor here comes from a woman between 18 and 29 years old in good health and CMV-seronegative.

The rearrangement links TRBV12-5 to TRBJ2-5, with 7 bases aligning to TRBD2. The CDR3 has 15 amino acids. V was clipped by 6 bases and J by 1 base; unmatched bases: 8. Germline V gene sequence: CDR1 LGHNT, CDR2 FRNRAP. The CDR3 DNA reads as TGTGCTAGTGGGGGGGGGAACGGGCCCCAAGAGACCCAGTACTTC. Its protein is CASGGGNGPQETQYF.

Here the CDR3 DNA reads TGCGCCAGCAGCCCCCAGGGGAGTGAGCAGTTCTTC. Translating it yields CASSPQGSEQFF. The chain is built from TRBV4-1 and TRBJ2-1; D is perhaps TRBD1 (6 bases). The CDR3 runs 12 residues. V was trimmed by 4 bases and J by 9 bases, leaving 10 bases between them. Germline assignment: CDR1 MGHRA and CDR2 YSYEKL.

V is TRBV7-2 and J is TRBJ1-1; D is unclear. The CDR3 totals 17 residues. CDR1 and CDR2 (germline): SGHTA, FQGNSA. The ends were cut back, 1 base at V and 0 bases at J, with 15 bases in the middle. CDR3 amino acids: CASSLVSGTSMNTEAFF. The CDR3 bases are TGTGCCAGCAGCTTAGTTTCGGGTACTTCAATGAACACTGAAGCTTTCTTT.

Here the CDR3 reads CASMGLPTYEQYF. The CDR3 DNA sequence: TGTGCCAGCATGGGCTTACCGACCTACGAGCAGTACTTC. This chain joins TRBV2 and TRBJ2-7; no clear D gene. CDR1 and CDR2 (germline): SNHLY, FYNNEI. V was trimmed by 7 bases and J by 2 bases, leaving 12 bases between them. This CDR3 contains 13 residues.

This chain links TRBV19 with TRBJ2-5, with D tentatively TRBD2 (5 bases). The CDR3 contains 14 residues. Germline assignment: CDR1 LNHDA and CDR2 SQIVND (reference sequence). V shed 2 bases and J shed 2 bases, with 9 bases lying between them. In nucleotides, the CDR3 is TGTGCCAGTAGTATAACTAGTCCTCAAGAGACCCAGTACTTC. Translated: CASSITSPQETQYF.

This clone was detected only a few times. The chain has TRBV5-1 and TRBJ2-7; the match to TRBD2 covers 12 bases. Looked up from germline, CDR1 is SGHRS and CDR2 is YFSETQ. Losses at the gene ends were 3 bases for V and 7 bases for J; bases not matched to a gene: 8. The CDR3 has 15 residues. This CDR3 is CASSYGLAGPREQYF. Written as DNA, the CDR3 is TGCGCCAGCAGCTACGGACTAGCGGGACCTAGGGAGCAGTACTTC. Full variable domain (missing parts from reference TRBV5-1 and TRBJ2-7): KAGVTQTPRYLIKTRGQQVTLSCSPISGHRSVSWYQQTPGQGLQFLFEYFSETQRNKGNFPGRFSGRQFSNSRSEMNVSTLELGDSALYLCASSYGLAGPREQYFGPGTRLTVT.

The J gene is TRBJ2-7, the V gene TRBV7-9, with TRBD2 as a possible D gene (6 bases). The V end lost 4 bases, the J end lost 6 bases, and 13 bases lay between the germline ends. The germline V gene has CDR1 SEHNR and CDR2 FQNEAQ (reference sequence). The CDR3 runs 13 residues. In DNA form, the CDR3 reads TGTGCCAGCAGCTCCGGTGGGGGAGGCGAGCAGTACTTC. It encodes CASSSGGGGEQYF.

The chain carries TRBV7-9 and TRBJ1-4; TRBD1 might be the D (5 bases). The V gene's germline CDR1 is SEHNR and CDR2 FQNEAQ (reference sequence). The CDR3 covers 16 residues. V lost 4 bases and J 0 bases, leaving 12 bases between the germline ends. The chain's CDR3 is CASSSQGYSTNEKLFF. Here the CDR3 DNA reads TGTGCCAGCAGCTCGCAGGGCTATTCAACTAATGAAAAACTGTTTTTT.